These 30 T cell receptor beta chains share one sample of origin, sequenced in a study of OX40 agonist ivuxolimab in advanced cancers. Generated by immunoSEQ multiplex PCR, the TCRdb table keeps only in-frame clones and is missing some. The table lists approximately 71,000 clones, over 80% of them singletons. The sample here was CD4+ or CD8+ T cells sorted from blood, taken in a trial of the OX40 agonist ivuxolimab. The receptors shown here come from an adult with an advanced solid tumor such as melanoma, head and neck, liver or kidney cancer.

This sequence joins TRBV6-6 and TRBJ2-7, with TRBD1 as a possible D gene (6 bases). The CDR3 extends over 11 amino acids. The V and J ends lost 8 bases and 3 bases respectively, with 8 bases between them. Germline CDR1 MNHNY, CDR2 SVGAGI (reference sequence). CDR3 protein: CASGQFYEQYF. DNA for the CDR3: TGTGCCAGCGGACAGTTCTACGAGCAGTACTTC.

This clone was observed many times. The chain employs TRBV2 and TRBJ2-1; 9 bases fit TRBD2. Germline V gene sequence: CDR1 SNHLY, CDR2 FYNNEI. The CDR3 contains 15 residues. After removal of 1 base from V and 7 bases from J, the junction contained 5 bases not matched to a gene. The CDR3 bases are TGTGCCAGCAGTGAAGACAGCGGGGGGAATAATGAGCAGTTCTTC. Residues: CASSEDSGGNNEQFF.

This chain joins TRBV7-9 and TRBJ2-2, with 8 nucleotides matching TRBD2. V was pared by 5 bases and J by 15 bases, with 8 bases of the junction left unmatched. Germline values: CDR1 SEHNR, CDR2 FQNEAQ (reference sequence). This CDR3 has 12 amino acids. This CDR3 reads CASSLQAGVLFF. The CDR3 region has the DNA TGTGCCAGCAGCCTACAAGCGGGGGTTTTGTTTTTT.

The chain carries TRBV6-1 and TRBJ2-2; TRBD1 might be the D (5 bases). This CDR3 comprises 13 residues. With 1 base removed from V and 5 bases from J, the gap between germline ends came to 5 bases. Looked up from germline, CDR1 is MNHNS and CDR2 is SASEGT. CDR3 amino acids: CASSEEGTGELFF. The CDR3 DNA reads TGTGCCAGCAGTGAAGAGGGGACCGGGGAGCTGTTTTTT.

The CDR3 DNA follows: TGTGCCAGCAGTCCCAACGTAGGGGGCGATAGAAAAAACATTCAGTACTTC. This translates into CASSPNVGGDRKNIQYF. The V gene is TRBV27, the J gene TRBJ2-4; 7 bases line up with TRBD1. V shed 5 bases, J shed 4 bases, and the junction held 14 bases outside the gene matches. CDR1 and CDR2 (germline): MNHEY, SMNVEV (reference sequence). The CDR3 length is 17 residues.

This chain links TRBV19 with TRBJ2-3; D unresolved. V was trimmed by 5 bases and J by 2 bases, leaving 8 bases between them. The germline V gene has CDR1 LNHDA and CDR2 SQIVND (reference sequence). The CDR3 has 13 amino acids. The CDR3 sequence: CASSPEFTDTQYF. The CDR3 bases are TGTGCCAGTAGTCCGGAATTCACAGATACGCAGTATTTT.

This chain connects TRBV7-9 to TRBJ1-2, with D maybe TRBD1 (5 bases). The CDR3 loop spans 15 amino acids. CDR1 and CDR2 from the germline V gene are SEHNR and FQNEAQ (reference sequence). V lost 7 bases and J 4 bases, leaving 19 bases between the germline ends. The CDR3 reads CASIPRAGTTYGYTF. In DNA form, the CDR3 reads TGTGCCAGCATCCCAAGAGCAGGGACTACCTATGGCTACACCTTC.

This clone was recorded a few times. The rearrangement links TRBV5-1 to TRBJ1-2, with 8 bases identical to TRBD1. The CDR3 is 14 residues long. V lost 4 bases to trimming and J lost 8 bases; unmatched junction nucleotides: 10. Germline CDR1 SGHRS, CDR2 YFSETQ. The CDR3 region is CASSTSDRVRGYTF. CDR3 DNA sequence: TGCGCCAGCAGCACCTCGGACAGGGTACGCGGCTACACCTTC.

The J gene is TRBJ2-3, the V gene TRBV27; perhaps D is TRBD1 or TRBD2 (5 bases each). The CDR3 extends over 17 amino acids. V was clipped by 6 bases and J by 0 bases, with 19 bases between them. The V gene's germline CDR1 is MNHEY and CDR2 SMNVEV (reference sequence). The CDR3 bases are TGTGCCAGCAGAAAATCCCCTCGGGACCAAAGCACAGATACGCAGTATTTT. Amino acids: CASRKSPRDQSTDTQYF.

The chain couples TRBV7-9 to TRBJ2-2; D is uncertain. Trimming cost V 5 bases and J 1 base, with 5 bases left between them. Germline V gives CDR1 SEHNR, CDR2 FQNEAQ (reference sequence). CDR3 length equals 13 residues. CDR3 in amino acids: CASSRQNTGELFF. The DNA of the CDR3 is TGTGCCAGCAGCCGACAGAACACCGGGGAGCTGTTTTTT.

The V and J genes are TRBV9 and TRBJ1-4; TRBD1 matches at 8 bases. Germline loops: CDR1 SGDLS, CDR2 YYNGEE. The CDR3 extends over 14 amino acids. V was clipped by 0 bases and J by 7 bases; unmatched bases: 2. CDR3 sequence reads: CASSVGTGSEKLFF. CDR3 sequence (DNA): TGTGCCAGCAGCGTAGGGACAGGGTCTGAAAAACTGTTTTTT.

The genes are TRBV9 and TRBJ2-3; 8 positions match TRBD2. The trim removed 4 bases at V and 2 bases at J, leaving 6 bases unmatched. The V gene's germline CDR1 is SGDLS and CDR2 YYNGEE. CDR3 length: 15 amino acids. Here the CDR3 reads CASSQTSAITDTQYF. The CDR3 coding sequence is TGTGCCAGCAGCCAGACTAGCGCTATCACAGATACGCAGTATTTT.

This chain connects TRBV12-5 to TRBJ1-1, with D possibly TRBD1 on 5 matching bases. Per the germline V gene, CDR1 is LGHNT and CDR2 is FRNRAP. Trimming removed 6 bases from V and 11 bases from J, with 16 bases in between. There are 12 residues in the CDR3. The CDR3 nucleotides read TGTGCTAGTGGCCGAGGAGGGGAAGGGGCTTTCTTT. Translation: CASGRGGEGAFF.

V and J are TRBV18 and TRBJ1-1, with 8 bases matching TRBD1. The length of the CDR3 is 14 residues. Germline V gene data show CDR1 as KGHSH and CDR2 as LQKENI. Germline trimming cut 5 bases from V and 5 bases from J; bases unmatched to any gene: 7. DNA of the CDR3: TGTGCCAGCTCATTAGGACAGGGAGGGACTGAAGCTTTCTTT. Translation gives CASSLGQGGTEAFF. The full variable domain, its missing parts supplied by reference TRBV18 and TRBJ1-1, is NAGVMQNPRHLVRRRGQEARLRCSPMKGHSHVYWYRQLPEEGLKFMVYLQKENIIDESGMPKERFSAEFPKEGPSILRIQQVVRGDSAAYFCASSLGQGGTEAFFGQGTRLTVV.

The chain combines TRBV2 with TRBJ1-4; D is unresolved. The ends were cut back, 7 bases at V and 8 bases at J, with 14 bases in the middle. This CDR3 has 13 amino acids. Germline assignment: CDR1 SNHLY and CDR2 FYNNEI. CDR3 DNA sequence: TGTGCCAGCAAGTCGGGGAGGGAAGAAAAACTGTTTTTT. Amino acid sequence: CASKSGREEKLFF.

J is TRBJ2-3 and V is TRBV6-5; D uncertain. V gave up 0 bases and J gave up 0 bases, with 4 bases separating them. Germline V lookup: CDR1 MNHEY, CDR2 SVGAGI. The CDR3 contains 14 residues. The CDR3 DNA reads as TGTGCCAGCAGTTACTCGATGAGCACAGATACGCAGTATTTT. Protein sequence: CASSYSMSTDTQYF.

V is TRBV5-1 and J is TRBJ1-3; D uncertain. Trimming left V 0 bases short and J 2 bases short, with 6 bases between. CDR1 is SGHRS and CDR2 is YFSETQ in the germline V gene. CDR3 length: 14 amino acids. CDR3 sequence (DNA): TGCGCCAGCAGCTTGGGCACAGCTGGAAACACCATATATTTT. It translates to CASSLGTAGNTIYF.

The chain has TRBV6-1 and TRBJ2-7; no definite D call. V dropped 5 bases and J dropped 2 bases, with 10 bases sitting between them. Germline V gene data show CDR1 as MNHNS and CDR2 as SASEGT. The CDR3 contains 13 residues. CDR3 nucleotide sequence: TGTGCCAGCAGTTTCCGTTCGGCCTACGAGCAGTACGTC. Translation: CASSFRSAYEQYV.

V gene TRBV19 combines with J gene TRBJ1-4; no definite D call. Germline V CDR1 and CDR2: LNHDA, SQIVND (reference sequence). V lost 5 bases and J 0 bases, leaving 7 bases between the germline ends. The CDR3 extends over 14 amino acids. CDR3 sequence reads: CASSGGATNEKLFF. CDR3 in DNA: TGTGCCAGTAGTGGAGGAGCAACTAATGAAAAACTGTTTTTT.

This sequence joins TRBV6-5 and TRBJ2-1; perhaps D is TRBD1 or TRBD2 (6 bases each). V was cut by 7 bases and J by 0 bases, with 13 bases left in between. CDR1 and CDR2 from the germline V gene are MNHEY and SVGAGI. The CDR3 is 15 residues long. In DNA form, the CDR3 reads TGTGCCAGCAAAGTAGGGGGGAGCTCCTACAATGAGCAGTTCTTC. Translated: CASKVGGSSYNEQFF.

J is TRBJ1-1 and V is TRBV28, with D tentatively TRBD1 (6 bases). V was clipped by 4 bases and J by 2 bases, with 23 bases between them. There are 18 residues in the CDR3. Germline V gene data show CDR1 as MDHEN and CDR2 as SYDVKM. CDR3 amino acids: CASSSHPHWTQGNTEAFF. CDR3 DNA: TGTGCCAGCAGTTCACATCCCCATTGGACACAGGGAAACACTGAAGCTTTCTTT.

This chain links TRBV27 with TRBJ2-7; D may match TRBD1 or TRBD2 (5 bases each). Trimming took off 3 bases at V and 4 bases at J, with 19 bases between the two ends. The germline gives CDR1 MNHEY, CDR2 SMNVEV (reference sequence). This CDR3 spans 16 amino acids. CDR3 region: CASSFSPPGPSYEQYV. The CDR3 region has the DNA TGTGCCAGCAGTTTTTCCCCGCCGGGACCAAGTTACGAGCAGTACGTC.

This clone was seen a handful of times. The genes are TRBV9 and TRBJ1-1, with 7 bases fitting TRBD1. The ends lost 3 bases at V and 0 bases at J; junction bases unmatched: 2. The CDR3 contains 14 residues. CDR1 and CDR2 (germline): SGDLS, YYNGEE. CDR3 nucleotide sequence: TGTGCCAGCAGCGCGGGACAGTTGAACACTGAAGCTTTCTTT. Amino acids: CASSAGQLNTEAFF.

The V and J genes are TRBV7-2 and TRBJ2-7; weak D call: TRBD2 (5 bases). Deletions cut 5 bases from V and 3 bases from J, with 8 bases between. Germline V gene data show CDR1 as SGHTA and CDR2 as FQGNSA. The CDR3 is 12 amino acids. The CDR3 sequence: CASSTGIYEQYF. CDR3 nucleotides: TGTGCCAGCAGCACGGGGATCTACGAGCAGTACTTC. Using reference TRBV7-2 and TRBJ2-7 for the parts outside the CDR3, the full variable domain is GAGVSQSPSNKVTEKGKDVELRCDPISGHTALYWYRQSLGQGLEFLIYFQGNSAPDKSGLPSDRFSAERTGGSVSTLTIQRTQQEDSAVYLCASSTGIYEQYFGPGTRLTVT.

The gene calls are TRBV7-3 and TRBJ2-1; D is possibly TRBD1 or TRBD2 (5 bases each). The CDR3 spans 15 residues. The ends were cut back, 2 bases at V and 5 bases at J, with 13 bases in the middle. Germline values: CDR1 SGHTA, CDR2 FQGTGA. This chain's CDR3 is CASSLEGPRDNEQFF. In DNA form, the CDR3 reads TGTGCCAGCAGCTTAGAGGGGCCTAGGGACAATGAGCAGTTCTTC. Drawing the rest from reference TRBV7-3 and TRBJ2-1, the complete variable domain is GAGVSQTPSNKVTEKGKYVELRCDPISGHTALYWYRQSLGQGPEFLIYFQGTGAADDSGLPNDRFFAVRPEGSVSTLKIQRTERGDSAVYLCASSLEGPRDNEQFFGPGTRLTVL.

The chain employs TRBV30 and TRBJ2-3; D remains unclear. In germline, CDR1 is GTSNPN, CDR2 SVGIG (reference sequence). CDR3 length: 14 residues. Trimming stripped 4 bases from V and 6 bases from J, with 17 bases between. CDR3 sequence: CAWKWGPGRDTQYF. The CDR3 nucleotides read TGTGCCTGGAAGTGGGGTCCCGGCAGGGATACGCAGTATTTT.

The chain is built from TRBV18 and TRBJ2-3; D gene unclear. CDR1 KGHSH and CDR2 LQKENI come from the germline V gene. Between the trimmed V and J ends, which lost 3 bases and 0 bases, there was a span of 13 bases. CDR3 length: 16 amino acids. CDR3 region: CASSPSADPSTDTQYF. The DNA for the CDR3 is TGTGCCAGCTCACCCTCGGCCGACCCTAGCACAGATACGCAGTATTTT.

The chain combines TRBV5-8 with TRBJ2-7; a possible D gene is TRBD1 (5 bases). V was cut by 7 bases and J by 0 bases, with 20 bases left in between. Germline lookup yields CDR1 SGHTS and CDR2 YDEGEE. The CDR3 sequence is 16 residues long. Here the CDR3 DNA reads TGTGCCAGCCACATAACAGGATTCGCTCGCTCCTACGAGCAGTACGTC. Translating it yields CASHITGFARSYEQYV.

This chain links TRBV9 with TRBJ2-1; no clear D. V lost 3 bases and J 0 bases, leaving 1 base between the germline ends. This CDR3 spans 12 amino acids. CDR1 SGDLS and CDR2 YYNGEE come from the germline V gene. The CDR3 coding sequence is TGTGCCAGCAGCGCCTCCTACAATGAGCAGTTCTTC. It yields the protein CASSASYNEQFF.

This clone was recorded once. This chain links TRBV5-1 with TRBJ2-2; D is ambiguous. Germline-derived CDR1 and CDR2 are SGHRS and YFSETQ. Trimming removed 0 bases at V and 0 bases at J, with 6 bases between. The CDR3 has 15 residues. The CDR3, as DNA: TGCGCCAGCAGCTTGGCCACAACGAACACCGGGGAGCTGTTTTTT. It yields the protein CASSLATTNTGELFF.